This T cell receptor beta chain is from a study of blood T cell repertoires in COVID-19 (dated by TCRdb to the early 2020s). Regarding the study in general: Samples covering the acute and convalescent phases of COVID-19 were provided by collaborators in the United States, Italy and Spain. HLA class I and class II types, where available, came from metadata supplied by the sample provider rather than from assay-based typing. The prospective study material was composed of cDNA or gDNA derived from T cells, B-cell-depleted T cells, or PBMCs. Samples were obtained from the ongoing ImmuneRACE study (first 160 participants) and from approximately 1,200 subjects provided by 6 global collaborators. Deeply sampled blood TCRbeta repertoires from subjects exposed to, actively infected with, or recovered from COVID-19 were included in the dataset. Sample metadata almost always included a de-identified subject ID, COVID-19 status, age in years and sex. The repertoires were released in a freely available public database meant as a resource for research on the immune response to SARS-CoV-2.

What the work shows at the level of the full study, not this receptor alone: The amount of clinical and demographic metadata varied by source and participant and was provided uncurated.

The immunoSEQ Assay, a bias-controlled multiplex PCR, was used to amplify TCRbeta CDR3 regions from genomic DNA. The study's own analysis went as follows. Within the assay, amplification of reference gene primers was used to estimate how many nucleated cells each sample contained. To quantify the absolute abundance of each unique TCRbeta CDR3 rearrangement, sequence reads were collapsed and filtered. For each sample, productive Simpson clonality was calculated by taking the square root of Simpson's diversity index across productive rearrangements. The table comes from immuneACCESS by way of TCRdb, which keeps in-frame sequences with V and J called. Part of the clones is missing from these tables; in studies checked, under half for an unresolved V gene and the rest for unknown reasons. V and J calls and clone size are those listed in that table; D and trimming were worked out from the DNA. In all, the sample holds around 100,000 clones, and 87% of those were seen once. Approximately 3.1% of the sample is held by the ten biggest clonotypes.

V is cut back by 0 bases and J by 6 bases, with 2 bases in the junction unmatched. The germline V gene (reference sequence) gives CDR1 as SGHNT and CDR2 as YYREEE. From its cysteine to its phenylalanine, the CDR3 spans 14 amino acids. CDR3 DNA is the only sequence kept; it has 42 bases, read in frame from the first base. Each collaborating institution followed its own protocols to collect whole blood in K2EDTA tubes. For TCRbeta analysis, collaborators shipped samples in one of three forms: frozen whole blood, isolated PBMCs, or DNA extracted from either of those sample types. Concerning this clone itself: No cognate antigen has been identified for it. Per-nucleotide qualities are absent, and no much larger clonotype sits a single base away.

This TCR was sampled from a man in his forties or fifties in a cohort sampled during active COVID-19. In this chain, TRBV5-4 is recombined with TRBJ2-2, and 7 bases in between align with TRBD1. Sequencing used peripheral blood. CDR3 loop: CASSLVQGSGELFF. The nucleotide sequence reads TGTGCCAGCAGCTTGGTACAGGGGTCCGGGGAGCTGTTTTTT. Joined to the reference TRBV5-4 and TRBJ2-2 proteins, this CDR3 gives the full variable domain: ETGVTQSPTHLIKTRGQQVTLRCSSQSGHNTVSWYQQALGQGPQFIFQYYREEENGRGNFPPRFSGLQFPNYSSELNVNALELDDSALYLCASSLVQGSGELFFGEGSRLTVL.